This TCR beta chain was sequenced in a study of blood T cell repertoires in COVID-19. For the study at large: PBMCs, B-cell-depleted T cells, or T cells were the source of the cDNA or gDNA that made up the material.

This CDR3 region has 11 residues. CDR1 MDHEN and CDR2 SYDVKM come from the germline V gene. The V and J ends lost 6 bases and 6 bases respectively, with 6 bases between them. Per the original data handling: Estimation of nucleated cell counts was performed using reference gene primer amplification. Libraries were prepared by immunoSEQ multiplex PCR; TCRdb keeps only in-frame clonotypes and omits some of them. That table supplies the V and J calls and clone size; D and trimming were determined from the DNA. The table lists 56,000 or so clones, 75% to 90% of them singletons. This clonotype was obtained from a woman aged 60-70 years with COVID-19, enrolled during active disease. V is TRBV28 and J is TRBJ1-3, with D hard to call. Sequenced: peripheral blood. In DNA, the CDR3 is TGTGCCAGCAGGCGACAAAACACCATATATTTT. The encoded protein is CASRRQNTIYF. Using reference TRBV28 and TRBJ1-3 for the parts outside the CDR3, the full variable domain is DVKVTQSSRYLVKRTGEKVFLECVQDMDHENMFWYRQDPGLGLRLIYFSYDVKMKEKGDIPEGYSVSREKKERFSLILESASTNQTSMYLCASRRQNTIYFGEGSWLTVV.